These 7 T cell receptor beta chains were all obtained from the same sample, sequenced in a study of blood T cell repertoires in COVID-19. Here immunoSEQ multiplex PCR was the method, and the copy in TCRdb shows in-frame clones only, minus some. In the table there are roughly 140,000 clones, 84% of which are singletons. Sequenced sample: peripheral blood. The origin of the receptors is a man aged 60 to 75 with active or convalescent COVID-19.

The genes are TRBV15 and TRBJ1-2; the match to TRBD1 covers 8 bases. There are 16 residues in the CDR3. V trimming: 1 base; J trimming: 1 base; junction bases outside the gene matches: 5. Germline V lookup: CDR1 LNHNV, CDR2 YYDKDF (reference sequence). CDR3 loop: CATSRVGQGFNYGYTF. In nucleotides, the CDR3 is TGTGCCACCAGCAGAGTCGGACAGGGATTTAACTATGGCTACACCTTC.

V is TRBV6-5 and J is TRBJ2-3, with 8 bases matching TRBD2. Per germline, CDR1 MNHEY and CDR2 SVGAGI. The V segment lost 6 bases and the J segment 4 bases; nucleotides outside the gene matches: 9. CDR3 size: 15 residues. The CDR3 sequence: CASRLSGGGADTQYF. DNA for the CDR3: TGTGCCAGCAGATTAAGCGGGGGAGGAGCAGATACGCAGTATTTT.

The chain links TRBV6-6 to TRBJ2-7; 7 bases line up with TRBD1. Germline V lookup: CDR1 MNHNY, CDR2 SVGAGI (reference sequence). The CDR3 spans 15 residues. The V gene end was trimmed by 6 bases and the J gene end by 6 bases; junction bases not matched to a gene: 14. CDR3 protein: CASRRQDRLVAEQYF. The CDR3, as DNA: TGTGCCAGCAGGCGACAGGACAGGTTGGTCGCCGAGCAGTACTTC.

The chain joins TRBV7-2 to TRBJ2-1, with TRBD1 identical over 8 bases. Germline CDR1 reads SGHTA; CDR2 reads FQGNSA. Germline trimming cut 5 bases from V and 7 bases from J; bases unmatched to any gene: 7. The CDR3 has 14 residues. CDR3 coding DNA: TGTGCCAGCAGCGGAGGACAGGGTAGTAATGAGCAGTTCTTC. Translating it yields CASSGGQGSNEQFF.

J is TRBJ2-3 and V is TRBV19; the match to TRBD2 covers 14 bases. The CDR3 is made up of 20 amino acids. Trimming cost V 1 base and J 6 bases; bases outside gene matches: 15. Germline assignment: CDR1 LNHDA and CDR2 SQIVND (reference sequence). The CDR3 DNA is TGTGCCAGTAGTATAGTGGCTCAGGGACTAGCGGGAGCTCAGCATGATACGCAGTATTTT. It translates to CASSIVAQGLAGAQHDTQYF. Using reference TRBV19 and TRBJ2-3 for the parts outside the CDR3, the full variable domain is DGGITQSPKYLFRKEGQNVTLSCEQNLNHDAMYWYRQDPGQGLRLIYYSQIVNDFQKGDIAEGYSVSREKKESFPLTVTSAQKNPTAFYLCASSIVAQGLAGAQHDTQYFGPGTRLTVL.

The chain employs TRBV24-1 and TRBJ1-2; 10 bases are shared with TRBD1. With 7 bases clipped from V and 8 bases from J, the junction kept 3 bases outside the gene matches. Germline-derived CDR1 and CDR2 are KGHDR and SFDVKD. CDR3 size: 12 residues. The chain's CDR3 is CATRETGGGYTF. CDR3 in DNA: TGTGCCACCAGGGAGACAGGGGGCGGCTACACCTTC.

This clone was counted a single time. The V and J genes are TRBV12-2 and TRBJ2-5; TRBD1 was called by the table and not checked on the DNA. TRBV12-2 is flagged as a pseudogene. This CDR3 region has 15 residues. CDR3 sequence: CASRFYQGERETQYF. In DNA form, the CDR3 reads TGTGCAAGTCGCTTTTATCAGGGGGAGAGGGAGACCCAGTACTTC.